The 14 T cell receptor beta chains below were found in one sample sequenced in a study of T cell responses to AZD1222 COVID-19 vaccine. Profiling relied on immunoSEQ multiplex PCR, and the TCRdb table lists in-frame clones only, not all of them. Of about 83,000 clones detected, roughly 90% appear once; the ten largest clones hold approximately 5%. The specimen was peripheral blood, collected on day 0 of MenACWY control vaccination. Receptor source: an adult in good health.

This rearrangement joins TRBV5-6 to TRBJ2-7, with D possibly being TRBD1 (6 bases). This CDR3 has 13 amino acids. The V gene's germline CDR1 is SGHDT and CDR2 YYEEEE. V shed 2 bases and J shed 6 bases, with 12 bases lying between them. Here the CDR3 reads CASSLVRGGEQYF. CDR3 DNA sequence: TGTGCCAGCAGCTTAGTCAGGGGCGGCGAGCAGTACTTC.

A few counts support this clone. The chain has TRBV5-4 and TRBJ1-3; D is perhaps TRBD1 (5 bases). Germline V gene data show CDR1 as SGHNT and CDR2 as YYREEE (reference sequence). V gave up 4 bases and J gave up 3 bases, with 8 bases separating them. The CDR3 runs to 13 residues. CDR3 region: CASSRDSGNTIYF. The CDR3 bases are TGTGCCAGCAGCCGCGACAGTGGAAACACCATATATTTT.

J is TRBJ1-1 and V is TRBV30; D gene ambiguous. CDR1 is GTSNPN and CDR2 is SVGIG in the germline V gene (reference sequence). The CDR3 consists of 13 residues. Between the trimmed V and J ends, which lost 2 bases and 0 bases, there was a span of 7 bases. DNA of the CDR3: TGTGCCTGGAGTAAGTTTATGAACACTGAAGCTTTCTTT. Its protein product is CAWSKFMNTEAFF.

V is TRBV18 and J is TRBJ2-7; D not resolved. V lost 3 bases and J 6 bases, leaving 12 bases between the germline ends. The CDR3 loop spans 13 amino acids. CDR1 is KGHSH and CDR2 is LQKENI in the germline V gene. For the CDR3, the DNA is TGTGCCAGCTCACCGGGCGGATTGGGCGAGCAGTACTTC. Translated: CASSPGGLGEQYF.

The gene calls are TRBV6-5 and TRBJ1-5, with D tentatively TRBD1 (5 bases). The germline V gene has CDR1 MNHEY and CDR2 SVGAGI. Trimming shortened V by 6 bases and J by 7 bases, and 13 bases separated the two germline ends. The CDR3 runs to 13 residues. The CDR3 nucleotides are TGTGCCAGCAGGGGACCCCCGGGCCAGCCCCAGCATTTT. This translates into CASRGPPGQPQHF.

V usage is TRBV29-1 and J usage is TRBJ1-1, with a tentative D call TRBD1 (5 bases). Germline CDR1 and CDR2: SQVTM and ANQGSEA. V was shortened by 4 bases and J by 1 base, with 10 bases between the two germline ends. The CDR3 covers 13 residues. CDR3 residues: CSVGGHRNTEAFF. CDR3 bases: TGCAGCGTTGGTGGACACAGGAACACTGAAGCTTTCTTT.

V usage is TRBV3-1 (or the pseudogene TRBV3-2) and J usage is TRBJ2-1; tentatively, D is TRBD2 (5 bases). Deletions cut 8 bases from V and 6 bases from J, with 11 bases between. Germline CDR1 and CDR2: LGHDT and YNNKEL (reference sequence). The CDR3 covers 12 residues. In nucleotides, the CDR3 is TGTGCCAGCTCCCGGACTGCCAATGAGCAGTTCTTC. Its protein product is CASSRTANEQFF.

The chain uses TRBV7-9 and TRBJ1-1; D is undetermined. The CDR3 is 15 residues long. V was trimmed by 3 bases and J by 1 base, leaving 12 bases between them. Germline CDR1 and CDR2: SEHNR and FQNEAQ (reference sequence). The chain's CDR3 is CASSLNSYQNTEAFF. The DNA for the CDR3 is TGTGCCAGCAGCTTGAACAGTTATCAGAACACTGAAGCTTTCTTT.

The V and J genes are TRBV19 and TRBJ1-1, with D uncertain. Per the germline V gene, CDR1 is LNHDA and CDR2 is SQIVND (reference sequence). V lost 3 bases, J lost 0 bases, and 17 bases lay in between. The CDR3 totals 17 residues. CDR3 region: CASSINRSPPMNTEAFF. CDR3 sequence (DNA): TGTGCCAGTAGTATCAACAGATCCCCCCCTATGAACACTGAAGCTTTCTTT.

The chain has TRBV19 and TRBJ1-4; 8 positions match TRBD1. The CDR3 length is 14 residues. CDR1 and CDR2 from the germline V gene are LNHDA and SQIVND (reference sequence). Losses at the gene ends were 7 bases for V and 4 bases for J; bases not matched to a gene: 5. CDR3 loop: CASTDRGLNEKLFF. The CDR3 DNA reads TGTGCCAGTACCGACAGGGGACTTAATGAAAAACTGTTTTTT. Together with reference TRBV19 and TRBJ1-4, the CDR3 gives the full variable domain: DGGITQSPKYLFRKEGQNVTLSCEQNLNHDAMYWYRQDPGQGLRLIYYSQIVNDFQKGDIAEGYSVSREKKESFPLTVTSAQKNPTAFYLCASTDRGLNEKLFFGSGTQLSVL.

This sequence joins TRBV4-1 and TRBJ1-5; D is perhaps TRBD1 (5 bases). The germline V and J ends were trimmed by 1 base and 2 bases, with 12 bases remaining between them. This CDR3 is 16 amino acids long. Germline lookup yields CDR1 MGHRA and CDR2 YSYEKL. The CDR3 nucleotides read TGCGCCAGCAGCCAAGGTAGGGCCAGGGGCAATCAGCCCCAGCATTTT. Amino acids: CASSQGRARGNQPQHF.

There are a few counts of this clone. The rearrangement uses TRBV29-1 and TRBJ1-6; D call uncertain. This CDR3 has 12 amino acids. Trimming cost V 5 bases and J 13 bases, with 15 bases left between them. Germline values: CDR1 SQVTM, CDR2 ANQGSEA. CDR3: CSVKWIEGPLHF. CDR3 nucleotide sequence: TGCAGCGTTAAGTGGATAGAAGGGCCCCTCCACTTT.

The chain uses TRBV5-5 and TRBJ2-7; possibly TRBD1 for D (5 bases). The CDR3 runs to 16 residues. Trimming left V 6 bases short and J 2 bases short, with 21 bases between. In germline, CDR1 is SGHKS, CDR2 YYEKEE (reference sequence). The CDR3 loop is CASTKLGSDNPYEQYF. CDR3 DNA sequence: TGTGCCAGCACCAAGTTGGGTTCGGACAATCCCTACGAGCAGTACTTC.

This clone turned up a few times. This chain uses TRBV7-8 with TRBJ1-1; 8 bases fit TRBD1. The J segment lost 4 bases and the V segment lost 5 bases, leaving 6 bases of the junction unmatched. Germline V lookup: CDR1 SGHVS, CDR2 FQNEAQ. The CDR3 runs to 14 residues. The CDR3 region has the DNA TGTGCCAGCAGCCCCGGACAGGGAGGCACTGAAGCTTTCTTT. Its protein product is CASSPGQGGTEAFF.